Listed below are T cell receptor beta chains from one sample, sequenced in a study of response to subunit inactivated influenza vaccine. Each CDR3 protein is one row after TCRdb ran MiXCR on the RT-PCR reads. The data hold around 470,000 distinct CDR3 sequences, with around 7.7% observed a single time. The sequenced sample was PBMCs from blood, obtained less than 30 months after vaccination. The receptors originated from a man between 50 and 69 years old who received an inactivated influenza vaccine. The CDR3 runs from the conserved cysteine through the conserved F or W. D genes are given only for firm matches. Not all rows give a size; the values are once, few, many and, for expanded clones, a class.

V gene: TRBV7-6
J gene: TRBJ2-7
clone size: .
D gene: .
CDR3 protein: CASSLGLRRDYEQYF
CDR3 DNA: TGTGCCAGCAGCTTAGGTCTGAGGAGGGATTACGAGCAGTACTTC

V gene: TRBV12-3/TRBV12-4
J gene: TRBJ2-3
clone size: many
D gene: TRBD2
CDR3 protein: CASSPGLAGSTDTQYF
CDR3 DNA: TGTGCCAGCAGCCCTGGACTAGCGGGGAGCACAGATACGCAGTATTTT

V gene: TRBV2
J gene: TRBJ2-5
clone size: many
D gene: .
CDR3 protein: CASTDPGYQETQYF
CDR3 DNA: TGTGCCAGCACCGATCCGGGGTACCAAGAGACCCAGTACTTC

V gene: TRBV7-9
J gene: TRBJ2-7
clone size: few
D gene: .
CDR3 protein: CASSLGGQGPSSYEQYF
CDR3 DNA: TGTGCCAGCAGCTTAGGCGGGCAGGGTCCGAGCTCCTACGAGCAGTACTTC

V gene: TRBV29-1
J gene: TRBJ2-1
clone size: many
D gene: .
CDR3 protein: CSVSSGPYNEQFF
CDR3 DNA: TGCAGCGTTTCCAGCGGGCCTTACAATGAGCAGTTCTTC

V gene: TRBV6-2/TRBV6-3
J gene: TRBJ1-1
clone size: many
D gene: .
CDR3 protein: CASSYGIMTSEAFF
CDR3 DNA: TGTGCCAGCAGTTACGGCATCATGACCTCTGAAGCTTTCTTT

V gene: TRBV5-1
J gene: TRBJ2-3
clone size: .
D gene: .
CDR3 protein: CASSLVSPDTQYF
CDR3 DNA: TGCGCCAGCAGCCTCGTCTCGCCAGATACGCAGTATTTT

V gene: TRBV20-1
J gene: TRBJ1-5
clone size: many
D gene: TRBD1
CDR3 protein: CSARPQDRVFQPQHF
CDR3 DNA: TGCAGTGCTAGACCTCAGGACAGGGTATTTCAGCCCCAGCATTTT

V gene: TRBV28
J gene: TRBJ1-5
clone size: few
D gene: TRBD1
CDR3 protein: CASSRDRGKYSNQPQHF
CDR3 DNA: TGTGCCAGCAGTAGGGACAGGGGAAAATATAGCAATCAGCCCCAGCATTTT

V gene: TRBV7-9
J gene: TRBJ2-5
clone size: .
D gene: .
CDR3 protein: CASRSRETQYF
CDR3 DNA: TGTGCCAGCAGATCAAGGGAGACCCAGTACTTC

V gene: TRBV12-3/TRBV12-4
J gene: TRBJ2-2
clone size: many
D gene: .
CDR3 protein: CASTWEGELFF
CDR3 DNA: TGTGCCAGCACCTGGGAGGGGGAGCTGTTTTTT

V gene: TRBV30
J gene: TRBJ2-1
clone size: few
D gene: .
CDR3 protein: CAWSPSPGRGSYNEQFF
CDR3 DNA: TGTGCCTGGAGTCCCTCCCCCGGCAGGGGCTCCTACAATGAGCAGTTCTTC

V gene: TRBV10-3
J gene: TRBJ2-7
clone size: .
D gene: .
CDR3 protein: CAISPNTGAEQYF
CDR3 DNA: TGTGCCATCAGCCCGAATACCGGGGCCGAGCAGTACTTC

V gene: TRBV29-1
J gene: TRBJ1-4
clone size: many
D gene: .
CDR3 protein: CSALETTNEKLFF
CDR3 DNA: TGCAGCGCCCTAGAGACAACTAATGAAAAACTGTTTTTT

V gene: TRBV28
J gene: TRBJ2-1
clone size: many
D gene: .
CDR3 protein: CASSTSGPNEQFF
CDR3 DNA: TGTGCCAGCAGCACCTCGGGGCCGAATGAGCAGTTCTTC

V gene: TRBV19
J gene: TRBJ2-7
clone size: few
D gene: .
CDR3 protein: CASSASSRGDYEQYF
CDR3 DNA: TGTGCCAGTAGTGCGTCTAGCAGAGGGGACTACGAGCAGTACTTC

V gene: TRBV6-2/TRBV6-3
J gene: TRBJ2-7
clone size: many
D gene: .
CDR3 protein: CASSQLASEQYF
CDR3 DNA: TGTGCCAGCAGTCAACTAGCTTCCGAGCAGTACTTC

V gene: TRBV4-1
J gene: TRBJ2-7
clone size: many
D gene: .
CDR3 protein: CASSQDLQSYEQYF
CDR3 DNA: TGCGCCAGCAGCCAAGATTTGCAGTCCTACGAGCAGTACTTC

V gene: TRBV28
J gene: TRBJ2-7
clone size: .
D gene: .
CDR3 protein: CASSLDKKYQYF
CDR3 DNA: TGTGCCAGCAGTTTAGATAAGAAATATCAGTACTTC

V gene: TRBV9
J gene: TRBJ1-6
clone size: .
D gene: .
CDR3 protein: CASSVATANSPLHF
CDR3 DNA: TGTGCCAGCAGCGTGGCCACGGCCAATTCACCCCTCCACTTT

V gene: TRBV10-3
J gene: TRBJ2-5
clone size: .
D gene: .
CDR3 protein: CAIRDSGPGETQYF
CDR3 DNA: TGTGCCATCCGGGACTCCGGGCCCGGGGAGACCCAGTACTTC

V gene: TRBV29-1
J gene: TRBJ2-1
clone size: few
D gene: TRBD1
CDR3 protein: CSVERDRGGNEQFF
CDR3 DNA: TGCAGCGTTGAACGCGACAGGGGGGGGAATGAGCAGTTCTTC

V gene: TRBV4-1
J gene: TRBJ2-7
clone size: .
D gene: .
CDR3 protein: CASSQDTGNKQYF
CDR3 DNA: TGCGCCAGCAGCCAAGATACGGGAAACAAGCAGTACTTC

V gene: TRBV28
J gene: TRBJ2-1
clone size: many
D gene: .
CDR3 protein: CASSSGMGNEQFF
CDR3 DNA: TGTGCCAGCAGTTCGGGCATGGGGAATGAGCAGTTCTTC

V gene: TRBV7-9
J gene: TRBJ2-5
clone size: many
D gene: TRBD1
CDR3 protein: CASSFIGDRGQETQYF
CDR3 DNA: TGTGCCAGCAGCTTTATCGGAGACAGGGGCCAAGAGACCCAGTACTTC

V gene: TRBV4-2
J gene: TRBJ2-7
clone size: few
D gene: TRBD2
CDR3 protein: CASSLAGTSGGAYEQYF
CDR3 DNA: TGTGCCAGCAGCCTCGCCGGGACTAGCGGGGGGGCCTACGAGCAGTACTTC

V gene: TRBV2
J gene: TRBJ1-1
clone size: few
D gene: .
CDR3 protein: CASSSRESVNTEAFF
CDR3 DNA: TGTGCCAGCAGTTCCAGGGAGTCGGTGAACACTGAAGCTTTCTTT

V gene: TRBV5-4
J gene: TRBJ1-6
clone size: .
D gene: .
CDR3 protein: CASSLAGNGSPLHF
CDR3 DNA: TGTGCCAGCAGCTTGGCAGGGAATGGGTCACCCCTCCACTTT

V gene: TRBV28
J gene: TRBJ2-3
clone size: many
D gene: TRBD2
CDR3 protein: CASSPTSGSSPDTQYF
CDR3 DNA: TGTGCCAGCAGCCCTACCAGCGGGAGTAGCCCAGATACGCAGTATTTT

V gene: TRBV29-1
J gene: TRBJ2-3
clone size: .
D gene: TRBD2
CDR3 protein: CSVVGLAVEADTQYF
CDR3 DNA: TGCAGCGTTGTGGGACTAGCGGTAGAAGCAGATACGCAGTATTTT

V gene: TRBV5-1
J gene: TRBJ1-1
clone size: many
D gene: TRBD1
CDR3 protein: CASSLAGTAEAFF
CDR3 DNA: TGCGCCAGCAGCTTGGCCGGGACAGCCGAAGCTTTCTTT

V gene: TRBV15
J gene: TRBJ2-1
clone size: .
D gene: TRBD1
CDR3 protein: CATSAVSRDRGFF
CDR3 DNA: TGTGCCACCAGCGCGGTCTCCAGGGACAGGGGGTTCTTC

V gene: TRBV28
J gene: TRBJ2-3
clone size: few
D gene: .
CDR3 protein: CASGLFTDTQYF
CDR3 DNA: TGTGCCAGCGGGCTATTCACAGATACGCAGTATTTT

V gene: TRBV5-6
J gene: TRBJ1-2
clone size: .
D gene: TRBD1
CDR3 protein: CASSFGTAGYTF
CDR3 DNA: TGTGCCAGCAGCTTCGGGACAGCCGGCTACACCTTC

V gene: TRBV30
J gene: TRBJ2-1
clone size: many
D gene: .
CDR3 protein: CASIRGTLGSYNEQFF
CDR3 DNA: TGTGCCAGCATAAGGGGTACCCTGGGCTCCTACAATGAGCAGTTCTTC

V gene: TRBV29-1
J gene: TRBJ1-2
clone size: many
D gene: TRBD1
CDR3 protein: CSVARDRVLGYGYTF
CDR3 DNA: TGCAGCGTTGCCCGGGACAGGGTACTTGGCTATGGCTACACCTTC